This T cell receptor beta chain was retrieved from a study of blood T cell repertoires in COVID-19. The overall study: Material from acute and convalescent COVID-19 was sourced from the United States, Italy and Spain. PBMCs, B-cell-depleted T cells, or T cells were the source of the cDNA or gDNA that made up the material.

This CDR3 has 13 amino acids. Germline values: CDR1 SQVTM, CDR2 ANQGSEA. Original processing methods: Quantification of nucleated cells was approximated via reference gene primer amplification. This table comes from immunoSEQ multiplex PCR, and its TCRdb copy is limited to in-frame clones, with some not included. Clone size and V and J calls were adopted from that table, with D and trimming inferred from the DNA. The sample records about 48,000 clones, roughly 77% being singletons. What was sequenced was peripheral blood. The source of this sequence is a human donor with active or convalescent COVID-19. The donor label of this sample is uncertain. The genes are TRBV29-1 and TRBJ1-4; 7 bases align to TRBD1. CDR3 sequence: CAIEGGGNEKLFF. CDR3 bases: TGCGCCATTGAAGGGGGCGGTAATGAAAAACTGTTTTTT.